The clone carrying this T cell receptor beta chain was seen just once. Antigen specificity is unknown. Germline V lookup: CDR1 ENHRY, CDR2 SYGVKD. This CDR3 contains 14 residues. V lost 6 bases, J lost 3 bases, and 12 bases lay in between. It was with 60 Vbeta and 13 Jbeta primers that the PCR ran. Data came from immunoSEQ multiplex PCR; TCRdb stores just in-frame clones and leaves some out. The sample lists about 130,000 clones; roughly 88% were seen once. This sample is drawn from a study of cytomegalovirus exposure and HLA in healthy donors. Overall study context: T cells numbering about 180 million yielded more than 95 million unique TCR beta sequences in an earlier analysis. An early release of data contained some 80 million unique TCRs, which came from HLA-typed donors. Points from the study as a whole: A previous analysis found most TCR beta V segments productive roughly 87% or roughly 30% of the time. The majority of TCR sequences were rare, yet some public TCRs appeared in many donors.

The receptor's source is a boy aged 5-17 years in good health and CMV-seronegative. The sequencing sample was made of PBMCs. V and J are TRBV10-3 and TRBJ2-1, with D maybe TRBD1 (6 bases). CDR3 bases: TGTGCCATCAGGGACAGTTCGTTCTACAATGAGCAGTTCTTC. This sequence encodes CAIRDSSFYNEQFF.